The 26 T cell receptor beta chains given below trace back to one sample, sequenced in a study of blood T cell repertoires in COVID-19. The method was immunoSEQ multiplex PCR; TCRdb's version includes in-frame clones alone and lacks a portion of them. The data contain 130,000 or so clones, about 86% of them singletons. The sample consisted of peripheral blood. These TCRs come from a woman between 55 and 75 years old with acute or convalescent COVID-19.

This clone is classed as medium-sized. The chain employs TRBV14 and TRBJ1-6, with unresolved D. Germline CDR1 SGHDN, CDR2 FVKESK. The CDR3 runs 15 residues. Trimming shortened V by 1 base and J by 3 bases, and 7 bases separated the two germline ends. The CDR3 here is CASSQGNSYNSPLHF. The CDR3 bases are TGTGCCAGCAGCCAAGGGAACAGCTATAATTCACCCCTCCACTTT.

V is TRBV30 and J is TRBJ2-2, with unresolved D. Germline V lookup: CDR1 GTSNPN, CDR2 SVGIG (reference sequence). The CDR3 totals 11 residues. The ends were cut back, 3 bases at V and 8 bases at J, with 7 bases in the middle. CDR3 bases: TGTGCCTGGAGGCGGCAAGGGGAGCTGTTTTTT. Translating it yields CAWRRQGELFF.

The chain recombines TRBV25-1 with TRBJ1-1; D not certain. This CDR3 region has 14 residues. Per the germline V gene, CDR1 is MGHDK and CDR2 is SYGVNS. V was trimmed by 1 base and J by 2 bases, leaving 8 bases between them. CDR3: CASSELRGNTEAFF. The CDR3, as DNA: TGTGCCAGCAGTGAATTGCGGGGTAACACTGAAGCTTTCTTT.

The chain couples TRBV27 to TRBJ2-3, with TRBD2 as a possible D gene (6 bases). There are 16 residues in the CDR3. Per the germline V gene, CDR1 is MNHEY and CDR2 is SMNVEV (reference sequence). V lost 0 bases and J lost 2, with 12 bases in between. CDR3 loop: CASSLSLGRFTDTQYF. The DNA of the CDR3 is TGTGCCAGCAGTTTATCCCTGGGGAGGTTCACAGATACGCAGTATTTT.

This chain links TRBV2 with TRBJ1-1; D is perhaps TRBD1 (5 bases). Germline V gives CDR1 SNHLY, CDR2 FYNNEI. The CDR3 is 13 residues long. Trimming pared 4 bases from V and 0 bases from J, leaving 6 bases between. DNA for the CDR3: TGTGCCAGCAGTGGACAGATGAACACTGAAGCTTTCTTT. It specifies CASSGQMNTEAFF.

The chain joins TRBV28 to TRBJ1-5; a possible D gene is TRBD1 (5 bases). V lost 4 bases to trimming and J lost 4 bases, with 5 bases between them. CDR1 and CDR2 from the germline V gene are MDHEN and SYDVKM. The CDR3 has 12 residues. The CDR3 nucleotides are TGTGCCAGCAGTTCAGGGAATCAGCCCCAGCATTTT. Its translation is CASSSGNQPQHF.

This chain connects TRBV20-1 to TRBJ1-4; no clear D gene. CDR3 length: 11 amino acids. Germline loops: CDR1 DFQATT, CDR2 SNEGSKA (reference sequence). Deletions cut 5 bases from V and 4 bases from J, with 5 bases between. The CDR3 nucleotides are TGCAGTGCTGCAGTTAATGAAAAACTGTTTTTT. Its protein product is CSAAVNEKLFF.

V usage is TRBV15 and J usage is TRBJ1-2; 8 bases fit TRBD1. V shed 8 bases, J shed 3 bases, and the junction held 5 bases outside the gene matches. CDR3 length: 13 amino acids. CDR1 is LNHNV, CDR2 YYDKDF, per germline (reference sequence). CDR3 coding DNA: TGTGCCACCCTGACAGGGGTTGACTATGGCTACACCTTC. Its protein is CATLTGVDYGYTF.

The chain employs TRBV5-1 and TRBJ2-2; weak D call: TRBD2 (6 bases). The CDR3 runs 15 residues. Germline V lookup: CDR1 SGHRS, CDR2 YFSETQ. V lost 0 bases, J lost 7 bases, and 13 bases lay in between. The CDR3 loop reads CASSLVGRRGGELFF. As DNA, the CDR3 is TGCGCCAGCAGCTTGGTCGGCAGGCGGGGCGGGGAGCTGTTTTTT.

V usage is TRBV3-1 (or the pseudogene TRBV3-2) and J usage is TRBJ2-1; 10 nucleotides line up with TRBD2. This CDR3 spans 21 amino acids. Germline CDR1 reads LGHDT; CDR2 reads YNNKEL (reference sequence). The junction had 14 bases not matched to a gene; V was cut back by 0 bases and J by 0 bases. The CDR3 DNA reads as TGTGCCAGCAGCCAAGATTTTCCAGCGGGGGGGATTAAGAGCTCCTACAATGAGCAGTTCTTC. Residues: CASSQDFPAGGIKSSYNEQFF.

A note on this clone: At the DNA level, this CDR3 is encoded by other sequences in the same sample as well. V usage is TRBV10-3 and J usage is TRBJ2-5; D remains ambiguous. V gave up 0 bases and J gave up 4 bases, with 3 bases separating them. Germline V gene sequence: CDR1 ENHRY, CDR2 SYGVKD. This CDR3 comprises 12 residues. The CDR3 loop reads CAISESRETQYF. DNA of the CDR3: TGTGCCATCAGTGAGTCTCGAGAGACCCAGTACTTC.

The chain employs TRBV18 and TRBJ2-1; D is unclear. Germline CDR1 is KGHSH and CDR2 is LQKENI. Trimming left V 6 bases short and J 1 base short, with 13 bases between. This CDR3 is 15 amino acids long. CDR3 region: CASSLDRPSYNEQFF. CDR3 DNA: TGTGCCAGCTCCCTAGACCGGCCTTCCTACAATGAGCAGTTCTTC.

This chain joins TRBV5-1 and TRBJ1-2, with TRBD1 matching 7 bases. The CDR3 is 14 residues long. Trimming took 0 bases from V and 2 from J; bases not matched to a gene: 1. The germline V gene encodes CDR1 SGHRS and CDR2 YFSETQ. For the CDR3, the DNA is TGCGCCAGCAGCTTGGAGGGACAGAACTATGGCTACACCTTC. Protein: CASSLEGQNYGYTF.

This clone was picked up one time. The chain links TRBV6-5 to TRBJ1-1; D unclear. V was shortened by 5 bases and J by 10 bases, with 17 bases between the two germline ends. The germline gives CDR1 MNHEY, CDR2 SVGAGI. The CDR3 covers 13 residues. The CDR3 sequence is CASSQTFAMGAFF. In DNA, the CDR3 is TGTGCCAGCAGTCAGACATTCGCGATGGGAGCTTTCTTT.

This chain connects TRBV7-9 to TRBJ1-4, with D possibly TRBD1 on 6 matching bases. In germline, CDR1 is SEHNR, CDR2 FQNEAQ (reference sequence). V gave up 4 bases and J gave up 4 bases, with 13 bases separating them. The CDR3 is 15 residues long. The chain's CDR3 is CASSSDRGRNEKLFF. CDR3 DNA sequence: TGTGCCAGCAGCTCGGACAGAGGGCGTAATGAAAAACTGTTTTTT.

This rearrangement joins TRBV18 to TRBJ2-5; the D gene is possibly TRBD2 (6 bases). Germline CDR1 and CDR2: KGHSH and LQKENI. The germline V and J ends were trimmed by 5 bases and 5 bases, with 12 bases remaining between them. CDR3 length equals 13 residues. The CDR3 sequence is CASSGGVVETQYF. The DNA for the CDR3 is TGTGCCAGCTCAGGCGGGGTTGTCGAGACCCAGTACTTC.

The chain combines TRBV24-1 with TRBJ1-2, with 10 positions matching TRBD1. Germline V gives CDR1 KGHDR, CDR2 SFDVKD. CDR3 length equals 13 residues. J lost 6 bases, V lost 7 bases, and 4 bases had no gene match. The CDR3 bases are TGTGCCACCAGCCCGACAGGGGGCCATGGCTACACCTTC. This codes for CATSPTGGHGYTF.

This chain joins TRBV2 and TRBJ1-1; D gene ambiguous. Between the trimmed V and J ends, which lost 4 bases and 1 base, there was a span of 7 bases. Germline-derived CDR1 and CDR2 are SNHLY and FYNNEI. The CDR3 contains 13 residues. CDR3 nucleotide sequence: TGTGCCAGCAGTGCTTACGGGAACACTGAAGCTTTCTTT. Translated, it gives CASSAYGNTEAFF.

The V call is TRBV29-1, the J call TRBJ2-2, with 9 bases identical to TRBD1. V shed 3 bases, J shed 5 bases, and the junction held 7 bases outside the gene matches. CDR3 size: 15 residues. Germline V gives CDR1 SQVTM, CDR2 ANQGSEA. The CDR3 protein is CSVEGTGPLTGELFF. CDR3 bases: TGCAGCGTTGAGGGGACAGGGCCTCTAACCGGGGAGCTGTTTTTT.

This chain uses TRBV5-1 with TRBJ1-1, with D perhaps TRBD1 (5 bases). This CDR3 region has 14 residues. In germline, CDR1 is SGHRS, CDR2 YFSETQ. The V and J ends lost 6 bases and 4 bases respectively, with 16 bases between them. The DNA for the CDR3 is TGCGCCAGCACCCTTGGGGGGGTTGTCACTGAAGCTTTCTTT. Translating gives CASTLGGVVTEAFF. Variable domain in full (rest from reference TRBV5-1 and TRBJ1-1): KAGVTQTPRYLIKTRGQQVTLSCSPISGHRSVSWYQQTPGQGLQFLFEYFSETQRNKGNFPGRFSGRQFSNSRSEMNVSTLELGDSALYLCASTLGGVVTEAFFGQGTRLTVV.

This sequence joins TRBV18 and TRBJ1-3; no clear D. The CDR3 is 14 amino acids. Trimming removed 8 bases from V and 0 bases from J, with 11 bases in between. Germline CDR1 KGHSH, CDR2 LQKENI. CDR3 protein: CASQSTLSGNTIYF. The CDR3 bases are TGTGCCAGCCAATCTACCCTCTCTGGAAACACCATATATTTT.

V usage is TRBV11-3 and J usage is TRBJ2-7; a weak D match, TRBD1 (7 bases). Germline V lookup: CDR1 SGHNT, CDR2 YENEEA. CDR3 length: 17 amino acids. The V end was cut by 3 bases, the J end by 7 bases, with 25 bases between. Here the CDR3 reads CASSLPGQGGTTGEQYF. In DNA form, the CDR3 reads TGTGCCAGCAGCTTGCCAGGGCAGGGGGGTACTACAGGGGAGCAGTACTTC.

This clone was picked up a small number of times. This sequence joins TRBV30 and TRBJ2-1; TRBD2 matches 11 bases. There are 16 residues in the CDR3. From germline, CDR1 is GTSNPN and CDR2 SVGIG (reference sequence). V lost 4 bases and J lost 2; bases outside the gene matches: 7. In DNA form, the CDR3 reads TGTGCCTGGAAGTCCCTAGCGGGGGGCACCTACAATGAGCAGTTCTTC. Its protein is CAWKSLAGGTYNEQFF. Combining the CDR3 with reference TRBV30 and TRBJ2-1 gives the whole variable domain SQTIHQWPATLVQPVGSPLSLECTVEGTSNPNLYWYRQAAGRGLQLLFYSVGIGQISSEVPQNLSASRPQDRQFILSSKKLLLSDSGFYLCAWKSLAGGTYNEQFFGPGTRLTVL.

This rearrangement joins TRBV7-6 to TRBJ2-3, with TRBD1 matching 10 bases. The CDR3 runs 16 residues. Trimming cost V 1 base and J 5 bases; bases outside gene matches: 6. Germline CDR1 is SGHVS and CDR2 is FNYEAQ. The CDR3 DNA sequence: TGTGCCAGCAGCTTAGTAGGGACAGGGGAAAGAGATACGCAGTATTTT. It encodes CASSLVGTGERDTQYF.

The rearrangement links TRBV6-5 to TRBJ1-2; tentative D call: TRBD1 (5 bases). Per the germline V gene, CDR1 is MNHEY and CDR2 is SVGAGI. This CDR3 has 15 amino acids. V was clipped by 6 bases and J by 3 bases, with 17 bases between them. CDR3 in amino acids: CASRESFRVDYGYTF. In nucleotides, the CDR3 is TGTGCCAGCAGAGAGAGCTTCAGGGTAGACTATGGCTACACCTTC.

The V call is TRBV5-6, the J call TRBJ1-4; tentatively, D is TRBD1 (5 bases). The V end was cut by 0 bases, the J end by 0 bases, with 9 bases between. The CDR3 totals 16 residues. Germline-derived CDR1 and CDR2 are SGHDT and YYEEEE. The CDR3 spells CASSLAGGATNEKLFF. CDR3 bases: TGTGCCAGCAGCTTGGCGGGGGGTGCAACTAATGAAAAACTGTTTTTT.